What follows describes a single TCR beta chain. These data originate in a study of shared clonotypes between healthy human individuals. Sequenced by immunoSEQ multiplex PCR; TCRdb stores in-frame clones only, minus some. The sample records 1.5 million to 1.9 million clones, 95% to 99% being singletons. The CDR3 sequence is 14 residues long. The V gene's germline CDR1 is ENHRY and CDR2 SYGVKD. V was shortened by 6 bases and J by 1 base, with 10 bases between the two germline ends. The TCR comes from a man younger than 40 in good health. The V gene is TRBV10-3, the J gene TRBJ1-3, with D maybe TRBD1 (5 bases). The material sequenced was naive CD4+ T cells sorted from blood. The subset was: CD45RA+ positively selected. CDR3 sequence (DNA): TGTGCCATCAGGGGACCTACTTCTGGAAACACCATATATTTT. It codes for CAIRGPTSGNTIYF.